This T cell receptor beta chain was recorded in a study of read filtering for tumor transcriptome and immune sequencing. Study background: Revised staging placed roughly 8 patients in R-ISS I, about 17 in II, more than five in III. Per sample, TCR-region reads ranged about 4.05 to 11 million by IR-seq, about 85 to 1,400 by RNA-seq. Regarding the study as a whole: Compared with RNA-seq, IR-seq gave much higher clonotype depth and reliability. Correlation between methods rose after single-read clonotypes were removed.

Molecular barcoded adaptors covering alpha/delta and beta/gamma chains were used on about 0.4 ug RNA. TCRdb recomputed calls from the reads with MiXCR, one row per CDR3 protein. The sample holds 100,000 to 150,000 distinct CDR3 sequences, approximately 13% seen once. The CDR3 contains 14 residues. Between the trimmed V and J ends, which lost 0 bases and 2 bases, there was a span of 7 bases. Germline CDR1 SGHDT, CDR2 YYEEEE. Concerning this clonotype: Its cognate antigen is unknown.

The chain uses TRBV5-6 and TRBJ2-3; TRBD2 might be the D (6 bases). What was sequenced was a population of CD138-negative cells sorted from bone marrow. The receptor's source is a donor at least 40 years old with multiple myeloma. CDR3 loop: CASSLGEVTDTQYF. CDR3 coding DNA: TGTGCCAGCAGCTTGGGGGAGGTCACAGATACGCAGTATTTT.